This T cell receptor beta chain was recorded in a study of spatial heterogeneity in lung cancer. TCRdb used MiXCR to reprocess the 5' RACE reads, holding one entry per CDR3 protein. The data hold 5,000 to 7,000 distinct CDR3 sequences, with roughly 16% observed a single time. This clonotype is medium-sized (0.01 to 0.1%) in the sample. What it binds is not known. Time point defined: sample taken at primary tumor resection. Samples came from 72 TRACERx patients with untreated early-stage lung cancer. Whole RNA came from tumor, nontumor lung or frozen PBMC and was sequenced without being sorted. Germline values: CDR1 MNHNS, CDR2 SASEGT. The CDR3 loop spans 12 amino acids. V lost 5 bases and J lost 7; bases outside the gene matches: 2. The study, taken as a whole, reports: Approximate estimated coverage of tumor T cells amounted to 5.5% to 7% for alpha and 11% to 15% for beta chains. Tumor mutation count correlated with how many alpha and beta TCRs expanded intratumorally.

Material: lung tumor tissue, obtained at surgery. The TCR was taken from a male donor with early-stage non-small cell lung cancer. The rearrangement joins TRBV6-1 to TRBJ1-2, with 9 nucleotides matching TRBD1. CDR3 sequence reads: CASSRTGVGYTF. The CDR3 coding sequence is TGTGCCAGCAGTAGGACAGGGGTTGGCTACACCTTC.